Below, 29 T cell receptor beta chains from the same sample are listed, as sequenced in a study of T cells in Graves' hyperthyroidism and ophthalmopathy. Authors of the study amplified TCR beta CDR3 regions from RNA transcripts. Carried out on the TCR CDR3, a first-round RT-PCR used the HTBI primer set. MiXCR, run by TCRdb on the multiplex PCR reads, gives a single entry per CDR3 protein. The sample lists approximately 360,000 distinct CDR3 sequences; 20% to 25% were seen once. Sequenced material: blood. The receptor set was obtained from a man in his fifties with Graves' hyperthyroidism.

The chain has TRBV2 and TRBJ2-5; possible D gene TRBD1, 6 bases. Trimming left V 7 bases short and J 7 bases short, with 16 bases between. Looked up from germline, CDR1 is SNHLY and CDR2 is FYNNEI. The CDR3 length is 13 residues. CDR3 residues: CASTGDLGGTQYF. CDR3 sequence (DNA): TGTGCCAGCACAGGGGATCTTGGGGGGACCCAGTACTTC.

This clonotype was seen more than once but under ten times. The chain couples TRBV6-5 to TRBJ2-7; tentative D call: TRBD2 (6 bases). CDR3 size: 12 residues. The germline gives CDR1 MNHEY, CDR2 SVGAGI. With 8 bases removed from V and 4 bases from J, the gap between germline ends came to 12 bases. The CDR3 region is CASRGTDYEQYF. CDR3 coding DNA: TGTGCCAGCCGCGGGACGGATTACGAGCAGTACTTC.

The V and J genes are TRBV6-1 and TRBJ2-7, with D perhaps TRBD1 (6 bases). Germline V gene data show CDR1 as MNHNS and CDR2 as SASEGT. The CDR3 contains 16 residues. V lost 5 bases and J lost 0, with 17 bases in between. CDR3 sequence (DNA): TGTGCCAGCAGTACCCTCCGCCAGGGGTTCTCCTACGAGCAGTACTTC. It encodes CASSTLRQGFSYEQYF.

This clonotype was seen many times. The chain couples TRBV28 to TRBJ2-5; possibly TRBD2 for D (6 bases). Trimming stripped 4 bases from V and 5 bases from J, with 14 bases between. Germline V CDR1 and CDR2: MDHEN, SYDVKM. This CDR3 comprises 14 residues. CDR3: CASSSRGGYETQYF. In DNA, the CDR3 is TGTGCCAGCAGTTCCCGAGGAGGGTACGAGACCCAGTACTTC.

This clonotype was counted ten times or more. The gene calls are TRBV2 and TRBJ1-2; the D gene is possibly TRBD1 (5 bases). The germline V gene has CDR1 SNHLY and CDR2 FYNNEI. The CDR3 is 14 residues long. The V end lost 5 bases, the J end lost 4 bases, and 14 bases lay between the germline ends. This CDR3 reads CASSSAGLGYGYTF. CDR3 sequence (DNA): TGTGCCAGCAGTTCCGCAGGGTTAGGCTATGGCTACACCTTC.

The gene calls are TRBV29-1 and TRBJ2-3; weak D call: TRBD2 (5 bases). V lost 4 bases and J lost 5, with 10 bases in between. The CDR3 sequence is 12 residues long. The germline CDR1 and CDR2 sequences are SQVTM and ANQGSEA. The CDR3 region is CSVVGKGDTQYF. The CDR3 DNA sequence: TGCAGCGTTGTCGGGAAGGGAGATACGCAGTATTTT.

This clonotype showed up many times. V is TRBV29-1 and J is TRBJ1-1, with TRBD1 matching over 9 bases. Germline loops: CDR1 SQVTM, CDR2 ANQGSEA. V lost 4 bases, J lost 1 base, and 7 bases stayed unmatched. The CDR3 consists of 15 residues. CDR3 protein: CSVGRTGGPNTEAFF. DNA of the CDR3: TGCAGCGTTGGTCGAACAGGGGGCCCGAACACTGAAGCTTTCTTT.

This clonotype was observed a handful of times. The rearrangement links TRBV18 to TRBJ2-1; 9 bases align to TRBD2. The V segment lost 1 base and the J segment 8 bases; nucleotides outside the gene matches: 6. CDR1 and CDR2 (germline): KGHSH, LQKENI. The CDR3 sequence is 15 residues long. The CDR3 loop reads CASSPQGTSNHEQFF. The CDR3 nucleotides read TGTGCCAGCTCACCACAGGGGACTAGCAACCATGAGCAGTTCTTC.

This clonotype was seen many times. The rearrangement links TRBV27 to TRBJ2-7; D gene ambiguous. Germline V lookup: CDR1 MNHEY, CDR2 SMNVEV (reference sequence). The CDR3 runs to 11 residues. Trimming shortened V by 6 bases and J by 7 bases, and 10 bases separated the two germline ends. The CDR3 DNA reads TGTGCCAGCAGATGGGGTTGGGAGCAGTACTTC. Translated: CASRWGWEQYF.

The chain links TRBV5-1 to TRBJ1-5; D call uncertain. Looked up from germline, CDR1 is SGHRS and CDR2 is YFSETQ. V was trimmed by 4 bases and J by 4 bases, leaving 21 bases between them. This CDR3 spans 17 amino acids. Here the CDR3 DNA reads TGCGCCAGCAGCCTAAACCGAGGGTTCAACTCGAATCAGCCCCAGCATTTT. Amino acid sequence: CASSLNRGFNSNQPQHF.

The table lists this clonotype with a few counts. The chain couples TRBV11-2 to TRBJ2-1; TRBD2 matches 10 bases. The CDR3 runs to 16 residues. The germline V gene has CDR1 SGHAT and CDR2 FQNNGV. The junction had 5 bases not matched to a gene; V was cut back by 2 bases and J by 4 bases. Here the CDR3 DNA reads TGTGCCAGCAGCTTATCTAGCGGGAGAACATACAATGAGCAGTTCTTC. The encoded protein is CASSLSSGRTYNEQFF. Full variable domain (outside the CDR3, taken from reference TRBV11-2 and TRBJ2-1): EAGVAQSPRYKIIEKRQSVAFWCNPISGHATLYWYQQILGQGPKLLIQFQNNGVVDDSQLPKDRFSAERLKGVDSTLKIQPAKLEDSAVYLCASSLSSGRTYNEQFFGPGTRLTVL.

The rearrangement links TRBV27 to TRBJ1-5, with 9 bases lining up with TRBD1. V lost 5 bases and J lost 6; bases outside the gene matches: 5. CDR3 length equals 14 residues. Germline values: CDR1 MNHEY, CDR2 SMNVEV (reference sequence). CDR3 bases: TGTGCCAGCAGTATACGACAGGGGGTTCAGCCCCAGCATTTT. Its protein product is CASSIRQGVQPQHF.

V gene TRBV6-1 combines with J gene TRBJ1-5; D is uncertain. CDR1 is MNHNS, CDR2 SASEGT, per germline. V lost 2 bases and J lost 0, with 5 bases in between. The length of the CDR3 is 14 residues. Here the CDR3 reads CASSESYSNQPQHF. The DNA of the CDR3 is TGTGCCAGCAGTGAATCGTATAGCAATCAGCCCCAGCATTTT.

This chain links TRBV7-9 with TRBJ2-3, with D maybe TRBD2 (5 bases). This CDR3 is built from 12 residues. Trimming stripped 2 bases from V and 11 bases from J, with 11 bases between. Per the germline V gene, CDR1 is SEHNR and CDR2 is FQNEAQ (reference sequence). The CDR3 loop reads CASSLLEAWQYF. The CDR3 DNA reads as TGTGCCAGCAGCTTACTGGAGGCCTGGCAGTATTTT.

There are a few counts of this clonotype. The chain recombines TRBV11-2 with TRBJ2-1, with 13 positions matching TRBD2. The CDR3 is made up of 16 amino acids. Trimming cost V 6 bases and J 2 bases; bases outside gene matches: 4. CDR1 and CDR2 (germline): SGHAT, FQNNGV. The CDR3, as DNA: TGTGCCAGCAGTCGGACTAGCGGGAGCCCCTACAATGAGCAGTTCTTC. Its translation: CASSRTSGSPYNEQFF.

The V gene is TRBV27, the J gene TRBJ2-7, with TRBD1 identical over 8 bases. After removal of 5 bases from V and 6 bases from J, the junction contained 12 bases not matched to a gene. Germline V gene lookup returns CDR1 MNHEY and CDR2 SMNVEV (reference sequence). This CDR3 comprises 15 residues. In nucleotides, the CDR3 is TGTGCCAGCAGTCTCACCCCACAGGGGGGAGCCGAGCAGTACTTC. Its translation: CASSLTPQGGAEQYF.

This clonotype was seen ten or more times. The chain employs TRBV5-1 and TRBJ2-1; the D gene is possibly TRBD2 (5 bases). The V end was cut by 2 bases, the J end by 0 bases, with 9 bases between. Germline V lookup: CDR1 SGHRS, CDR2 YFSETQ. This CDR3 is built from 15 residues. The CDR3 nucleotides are TGCGCCAGCAGCTTCGAACTAGACTCCTACAATGAGCAGTTCTTC. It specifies CASSFELDSYNEQFF.

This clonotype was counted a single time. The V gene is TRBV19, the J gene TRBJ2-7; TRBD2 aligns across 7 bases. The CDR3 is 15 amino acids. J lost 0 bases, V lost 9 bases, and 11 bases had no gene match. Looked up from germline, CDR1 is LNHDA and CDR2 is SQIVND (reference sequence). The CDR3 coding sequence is TGTGCCAGCAACGCCTTAGCGGGTGGCTCCTACGAGCAGTACTTC. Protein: CASNALAGGSYEQYF. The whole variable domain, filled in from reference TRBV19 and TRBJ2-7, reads DGGITQSPKYLFRKEGQNVTLSCEQNLNHDAMYWYRQDPGQGLRLIYYSQIVNDFQKGDIAEGYSVSREKKESFPLTVTSAQKNPTAFYLCASNALAGGSYEQYFGPGTRLTVT.

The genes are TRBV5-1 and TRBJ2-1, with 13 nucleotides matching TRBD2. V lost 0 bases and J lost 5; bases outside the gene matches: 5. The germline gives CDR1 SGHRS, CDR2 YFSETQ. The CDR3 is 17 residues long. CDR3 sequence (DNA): TGCGCCAGCAGCTTGGCAGGACTAGCGGGAGCGGACAATGAGCAGTTCTTC. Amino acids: CASSLAGLAGADNEQFF.

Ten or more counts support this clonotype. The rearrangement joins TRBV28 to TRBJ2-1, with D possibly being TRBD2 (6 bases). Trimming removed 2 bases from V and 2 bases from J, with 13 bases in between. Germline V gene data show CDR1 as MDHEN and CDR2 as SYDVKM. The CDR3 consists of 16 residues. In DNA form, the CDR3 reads TGTGCCAGCAGTTTAACTGGAGGGGCGCCCTACAATGAGCAGTTCTTC. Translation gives CASSLTGGAPYNEQFF.

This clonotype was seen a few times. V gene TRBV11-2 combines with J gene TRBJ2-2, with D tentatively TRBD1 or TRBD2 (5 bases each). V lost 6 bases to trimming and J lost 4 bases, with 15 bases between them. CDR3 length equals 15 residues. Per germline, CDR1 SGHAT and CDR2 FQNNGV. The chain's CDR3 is CASSSGTTVTGELFF. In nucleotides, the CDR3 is TGTGCCAGCAGTTCCGGGACCACAGTCACCGGGGAGCTGTTTTTT.

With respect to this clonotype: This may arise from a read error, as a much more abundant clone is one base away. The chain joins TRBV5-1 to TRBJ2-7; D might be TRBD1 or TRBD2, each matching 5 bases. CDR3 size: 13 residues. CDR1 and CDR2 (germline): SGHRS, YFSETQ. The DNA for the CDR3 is TGCGCCAGCAGCTTGGACGGTTTAGGGGAGCGGTACTTC. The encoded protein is CASSLDGLGERYF.

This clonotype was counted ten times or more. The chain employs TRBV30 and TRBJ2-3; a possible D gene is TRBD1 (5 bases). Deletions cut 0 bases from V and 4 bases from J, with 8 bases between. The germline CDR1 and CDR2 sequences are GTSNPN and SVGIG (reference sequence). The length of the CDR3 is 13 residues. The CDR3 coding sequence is TGTGCCTGGAGTGTACGCAGGGCAGATACGCAGTATTTT. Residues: CAWSVRRADTQYF.

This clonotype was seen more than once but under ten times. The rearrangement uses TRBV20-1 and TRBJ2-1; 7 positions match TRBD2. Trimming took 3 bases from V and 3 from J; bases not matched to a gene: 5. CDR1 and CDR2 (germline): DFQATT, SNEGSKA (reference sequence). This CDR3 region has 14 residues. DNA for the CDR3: TGCAGTGCTAGGGAGGGGACTAACTACAATGAGCAGTTCTTC. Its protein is CSAREGTNYNEQFF.

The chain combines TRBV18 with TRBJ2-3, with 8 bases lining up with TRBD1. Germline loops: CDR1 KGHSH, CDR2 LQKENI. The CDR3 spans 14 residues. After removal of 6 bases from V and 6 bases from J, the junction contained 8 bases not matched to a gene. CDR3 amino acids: CASSPRTGRDTQYF. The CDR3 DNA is TGTGCCAGCTCTCCAAGGACAGGGAGGGATACGCAGTATTTT.

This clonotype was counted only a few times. The DNA for the CDR3 is TGTGCCACCAGTGATCCTCGACAGGGGTCAAACATTCAGTACTTC. Encoded protein: CATSDPRQGSNIQYF. This sequence joins TRBV24-1 and TRBJ2-4; 8 nucleotides line up with TRBD1. V lost 3 bases, J lost 6 bases, and 6 bases stayed unmatched. Germline V gene lookup returns CDR1 KGHDR and CDR2 SFDVKD. This CDR3 contains 15 residues.

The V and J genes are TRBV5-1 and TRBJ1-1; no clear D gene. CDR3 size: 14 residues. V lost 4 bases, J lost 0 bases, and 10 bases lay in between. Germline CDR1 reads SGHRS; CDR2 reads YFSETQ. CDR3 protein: CASSLPNLNTEAFF. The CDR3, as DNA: TGCGCCAGCAGCCTTCCCAACCTGAACACTGAAGCTTTCTTT.

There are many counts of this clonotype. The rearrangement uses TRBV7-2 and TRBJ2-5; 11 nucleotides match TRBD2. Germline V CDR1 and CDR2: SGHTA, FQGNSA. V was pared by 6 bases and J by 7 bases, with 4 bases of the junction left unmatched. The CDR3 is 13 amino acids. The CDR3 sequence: CASRLAGAGTQYF. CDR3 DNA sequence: TGTGCCAGCAGACTAGCGGGAGCAGGGACCCAGTACTTC.

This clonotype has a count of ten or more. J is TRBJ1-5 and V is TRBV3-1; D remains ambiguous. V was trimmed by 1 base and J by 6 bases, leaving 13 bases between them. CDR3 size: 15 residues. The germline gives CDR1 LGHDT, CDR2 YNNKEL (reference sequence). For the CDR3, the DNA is TGTGCCAGCAGCCAAGGGCAGGACTACGGTCAGCCCCAGCATTTT. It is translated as CASSQGQDYGQPQHF.